These 5 T cell receptor beta chains were sequenced from one sample in a study of control samples from healthy donors and cancer patients. The protocol was immunoSEQ multiplex PCR, while the TCRdb copy is restricted to in-frame clones and leaves out a portion. The sample carries about 98,000 clones, about 79% recorded once. The sample was blood. All receptors come from a woman aged 25 to 45 in good health.

The CDR3, as DNA: TGTGCCACCAGCAAGGGCAGGGATTCCTATAATTCACCCCTCCACTTT. Protein: CATSKGRDSYNSPLHF. The J gene is TRBJ1-6, the V gene TRBV15; tentatively, D is TRBD1 (5 bases). Germline CDR1 and CDR2: LNHNV and YYDKDF (reference sequence). V dropped 4 bases and J dropped 1 base, with 11 bases sitting between them. The CDR3 is 16 amino acids.

The chain is built from TRBV7-2 and TRBJ2-7, with D unresolved. The CDR3 loop spans 14 amino acids. Germline-derived CDR1 and CDR2 are SGHTA and FQGNSA. Trimming removed 1 base from V and 2 bases from J, with 9 bases in between. CDR3 residues: CASSLVKAAYEQYF. The CDR3, as DNA: TGTGCCAGCAGCTTAGTTAAGGCAGCCTACGAGCAGTACTTC.

The rearrangement uses TRBV5-4 and TRBJ1-2; D is possibly TRBD1 (5 bases). From germline, CDR1 is SGHNT and CDR2 YYREEE (reference sequence). CDR3 length: 18 amino acids. V dropped 3 bases and J dropped 6 bases, with 27 bases sitting between them. CDR3 bases: TGTGCCAGCAGCTCGGAGGTTCTAGGGGCGGAGGACGGACATGGCTACACCTTC. Its protein product is CASSSEVLGAEDGHGYTF.

The chain employs TRBV6-5 and TRBJ1-1, with 8 positions matching TRBD1. The CDR3 is 14 amino acids. Trimming took 6 bases from V and 0 from J; bases not matched to a gene: 3. The germline V gene encodes CDR1 MNHEY and CDR2 SVGAGI. DNA of the CDR3: TGTGCCAGCAGCAGGGACAGGATGAACACTGAAGCTTTCTTT. It codes for CASSRDRMNTEAFF.

This clone was found a few times. The gene calls are TRBV30 and TRBJ1-5; 7 nucleotides line up with TRBD1. The V gene end was trimmed by 0 bases and the J gene end by 4 bases; junction bases not matched to a gene: 9. This CDR3 has 16 residues. CDR1 is GTSNPN and CDR2 is SVGIG in the germline V gene (reference sequence). As DNA, the CDR3 is TGTGCCTGGAGTGTAGGGGGGCAGGGGGAAAATCAGCCCCAGCATTTT. This gives the protein CAWSVGGQGENQPQHF.